Reported below is one T cell receptor beta chain. Its antigen is still unknown. CDR1 SEHNR and CDR2 FQNEAQ come from the germline V gene (reference sequence). There are 15 residues in the CDR3. V was clipped by 1 base and J by 3 bases, with 13 bases between them. TCRdb's table, derived via immunoSEQ multiplex PCR, lists solely in-frame clones and lacks some. The repertoire holds about 140,000 clones, with about 92% as singletons. The sample originates from a study of T cell responses to AZD1222 COVID-19 vaccine. Notes on the study in general: Spike-specific TCR breadth rose after two AZD1222 doses, and depth rose as well. Repertoire sampling was restricted to post-peak T cell response timepoints. The span of vaccine-associated CD4 TCRs extended across spike, with dominance at 160-218 and 743-854.

This specimen consisted of peripheral blood, obtained on day 0 of AZD1222 vaccination. This clonotype was obtained from an adult in good health. The rearrangement uses TRBV7-9 and TRBJ2-7; D is possibly TRBD2 (6 bases). The CDR3 DNA sequence: TGTGCCAGCAGCTTAGACCGGGGGAGGCACTACGAGCAGTACTTC. Translation: CASSLDRGRHYEQYF.